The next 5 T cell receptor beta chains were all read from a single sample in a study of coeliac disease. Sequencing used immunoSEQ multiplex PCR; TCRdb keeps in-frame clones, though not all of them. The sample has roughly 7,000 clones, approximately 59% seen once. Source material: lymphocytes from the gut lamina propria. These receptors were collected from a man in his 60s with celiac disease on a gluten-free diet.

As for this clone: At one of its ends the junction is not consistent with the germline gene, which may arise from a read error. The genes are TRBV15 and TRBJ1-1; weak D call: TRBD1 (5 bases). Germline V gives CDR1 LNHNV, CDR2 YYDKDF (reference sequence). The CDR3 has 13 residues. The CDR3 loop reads CATSRRGNAEAFF. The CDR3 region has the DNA TGTGCCACCAGCAGACGGGGGAACGCTGAAGCTTTCTTT.

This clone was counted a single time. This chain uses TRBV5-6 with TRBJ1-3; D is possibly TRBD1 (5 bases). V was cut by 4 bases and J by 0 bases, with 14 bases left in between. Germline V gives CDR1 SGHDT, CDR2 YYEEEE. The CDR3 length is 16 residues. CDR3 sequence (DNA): TGTGCCAGCAGCCCGGGTCTAAGGGGCTCTGGAAACACCATATATTTT. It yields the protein CASSPGLRGSGNTIYF.

The CDR3: CASSVGSGQPQHF. The CDR3 coding sequence is TGTGCCAGCAGCGTAGGTTCCGGGCAGCCCCAGCATTTT. The rearrangement uses TRBV9 and TRBJ1-5; D is unresolved. This CDR3 comprises 13 residues. Trimming stripped 0 bases from V and 7 bases from J, with 8 bases between. Germline CDR1 SGDLS, CDR2 YYNGEE.

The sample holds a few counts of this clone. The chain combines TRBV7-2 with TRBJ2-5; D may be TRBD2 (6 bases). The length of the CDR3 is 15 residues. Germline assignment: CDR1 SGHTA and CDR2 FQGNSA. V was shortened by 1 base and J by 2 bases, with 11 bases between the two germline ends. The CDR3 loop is CASSLVSAGQETQYF. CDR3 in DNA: TGTGCCAGCAGCTTAGTTTCCGCGGGGCAAGAGACCCAGTACTTC.

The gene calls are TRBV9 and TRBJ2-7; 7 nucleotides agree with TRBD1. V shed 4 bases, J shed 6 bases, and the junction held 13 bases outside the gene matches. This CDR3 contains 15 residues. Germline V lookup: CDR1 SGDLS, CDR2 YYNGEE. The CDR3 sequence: CASSPGQSAVGEQYF. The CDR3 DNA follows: TGTGCCAGCAGCCCGGGACAGTCGGCCGTGGGCGAGCAGTACTTC.